Listed below are T cell receptor beta chains from one sample, sequenced in a study of shared clonotypes between healthy human individuals. Profiled with immunoSEQ multiplex PCR; TCRdb holds only in-frame clones, not every one. The repertoire holds about 960,000 clones, 76% seen once, with about 1.5% in the top ten. Sequencing used memory CD4+ T cells sorted from blood. The receptors were gathered from a man younger than 35 in good health. CDR3s include the opening cysteine and the closing phenylalanine or tryptophan. Fields, in order: J gene, clone size, V gene, D gene, CDR3 DNA, CDR3 protein. The D gene is left open where the match is weak. Size tells how often a clone was seen (once, few, many) or the class of an expanded clone, and some rows leave it out.

TRBJ2-7,NA,TRBV6-6,TRBD1,TGTGCCAGCAGTTACGACAGGGGGCGAGGGCAGTACTTC,CASSYDRGRGQYF
TRBJ2-3,NA,TRBV11-3,NA,TGTGCCAGCAGCTCCGCCGGGGTAGATACGCAGTATTTT,CASSSAGVDTQYF
TRBJ1-6,NA,TRBV30,NA,TGTGCCTGGGCCGGGACAAATAATTCACCCCTCCACTTT,CAWAGTNNSPLHF
TRBJ1-2,NA,TRBV2,NA,TGTGCCAGCAGTGAAGCGGCAGGGGAGGGTGGCTACACCTTC,CASSEAAGEGGYTF
TRBJ2-7,once,TRBV7-9,TRBD1,TGTGCCAGCAGCCACGGGACAGGGAAATACGAGCAGTACTTC,CASSHGTGKYEQYF
TRBJ1-6,NA,TRBV27,NA,TGTGCCAGCAGTTTCGGACAGTCCAGTTCACCCCTCCACTTT,CASSFGQSSSPLHF
TRBJ2-3,NA,TRBV19,TRBD2,TGTGCCAGTAGTCCAGCCCGGATTAGCGGGGCAGATACGCAGTATTTT,CASSPARISGADTQYF
TRBJ2-7,NA,TRBV7-2,NA,TGTGCCAGCACCGACTCGGGACCCTACGAGCAGTACTTC,CASTDSGPYEQYF
TRBJ2-5,NA,TRBV5-4,NA,TGTGCCAGCAGCTTGCTCGGTTTACAAGAGACCCAGTACTTC,CASSLLGLQETQYF
TRBJ2-7,NA,TRBV28,TRBD2,TGTGCCAGCAGTCCACTAGCGGGGGGTGCCTACGAGCAGTACTTC,CASSPLAGGAYEQYF
TRBJ1-3,NA,TRBV30,NA,TGTGCCTGTGCCTTTACCGGAGGAAACACCATATATTTT,CACAFTGGNTIYF
TRBJ2-5,NA,TRBV5-1,NA,TGCGCCAGCAGCTTGGCCTGGGGTGAAGAGACCCAGTACTTC,CASSLAWGEETQYF
TRBJ1-5,NA,TRBV7-9,NA,TGTGCCAGCAGCTCGAGTGGGACGGCCCAACGCGACAATCAGCCCCAGCATTTT,CASSSSGTAQRDNQPQHF
TRBJ1-4,NA,TRBV7-9,NA,TGTGCCAGCAGCGGGGAGCGCTCCAATGAAAAACTGTTTTTT,CASSGERSNEKLFF
TRBJ2-2,NA,TRBV6-4,NA,TGTGCCAGCAGTGAACAGGGCACCGGGGAGCTGTTTTTT,CASSEQGTGELFF
TRBJ2-7,NA,TRBV19,NA,TGTGCCAGTAGTACTCGACCCCTCACTGGAGGCGAGCAGTACTTC,CASSTRPLTGGEQYF
TRBJ2-3,NA,TRBV4-2,NA,TGTGCCAGCAGCCAAGATGGGACGGTAGCTGGAAGCACAGATACGCAGTATTTT,CASSQDGTVAGSTDTQYF
TRBJ1-1,few,TRBV7-6,NA,TGTGCCAGCAGCTTATCCTTGAACACTGAAGCTTTCTTT,CASSLSLNTEAFF
TRBJ2-7,few,TRBV7-9,TRBD2,TGTGCCAGCAGCTCGAGGGACGGGAGGGCCTACGACGAGCAGTACTTC,CASSSRDGRAYDEQYF
TRBJ1-3,NA,TRBV10-3,NA,TGTGCCATCAGTCGCGATGGAAACACCATATATTTT,CAISRDGNTIYF
TRBJ1-5,NA,TRBV6-6,NA,TGTGCCAGCAGGGGTGACAGTAGCAATCAGCCCCAGCATTTT,CASRGDSSNQPQHF
TRBJ1-1,NA,TRBV5-6,NA,TGTGCCAGCAGCTTGGATCGGGGCAGGGTTGGCACTGAAGCTTTCTTT,CASSLDRGRVGTEAFF
TRBJ1-2,NA,TRBV6-5,TRBD1,TGTGCCAGCAAACAGGGGGTATTGGGCTACACCTTC,CASKQGVLGYTF
TRBJ1-2,NA,TRBV6-4,NA,TGTGCCAGCGATTCCTGGGACCTGGGGGGCTACACCTTC,CASDSWDLGGYTF
TRBJ2-1,NA,TRBV18,NA,TGTGCCAGCTCACCCGGACCCGGGACCTTCTGGCAGTTCTTC,CASSPGPGTFWQFF
TRBJ2-2,NA,TRBV4-2,TRBD2,TGTGCCAGCTCGACTAGCGCCTTATTTCCCGGGGAGCTGTTTTTT,CASSTSALFPGELFF
TRBJ2-7,NA,TRBV5-6,TRBD1,TGTGCCAGCAGCCCTCGCCCGTGGGACAGACCCTACGAGCAGTACTTC,CASSPRPWDRPYEQYF
TRBJ2-2,NA,TRBV5-1,TRBD1,TGCGCCAGCAGGAGGGGGCAGAGCACCGGGGAGCTGTTTTTT,CASRRGQSTGELFF
TRBJ2-3,NA,TRBV9,TRBD2,TGTGCCAGCAGCGTAGCTAGCGGGAGCACAGATACGCAGTATTTT,CASSVASGSTDTQYF
TRBJ1-3,NA,TRBV6-6,NA,TGTGCCAGCAGTTACTCCCCGGTGGGAAACACCATATATTTT,CASSYSPVGNTIYF
TRBJ1-2,NA,TRBV18,TRBD1,TGTGCCAGCTCACCTTCTATAGGGACAGACTATGGCTACACCTTC,CASSPSIGTDYGYTF
TRBJ1-5,NA,TRBV6-1,TRBD1,TGTGCCAGCAGTCCCGGGACAGATAGCAATCAGCCCCAGCATTTT,CASSPGTDSNQPQHF
TRBJ1-5,NA,TRBV5-1,TRBD1,TGCGCCAGCAGCCCCGGACAGGGCAGTCAGCCCCAGCATTTT,CASSPGQGSQPQHF
TRBJ1-1,NA,TRBV6-1,NA,TGTGCCAGCCACGATTTCGGCATGAACACTGAAGCTTTCTTT,CASHDFGMNTEAFF
TRBJ1-5,few,TRBV2,TRBD1,TGTGCCAGCAGTCCTGGACAGGGCGGGGGTCAGCCCCAGCATTTT,CASSPGQGGGQPQHF
TRBJ2-2,NA,TRBV5-1,TRBD2,TGCGCCAGCAGCCCCGAACTAGCGGGGGGGTCGAACACCGGGGAGCTGTTTTTT,CASSPELAGGSNTGELFF
TRBJ2-7,NA,TRBV7-2,TRBD2,TGTGCCAGCAGCCAACCCGGGAGGGGGGAAAACGAGCAGTACTTC,CASSQPGRGENEQYF
TRBJ2-7,NA,TRBV5-1,TRBD2,TGCGCCAGCAGCTTAACTAGCGGGGAAGGTGGCGAGCAGTACTTC,CASSLTSGEGGEQYF
TRBJ2-2,NA,TRBV9,NA,TGTGCCAGCAGCCCCCAAACTTACGGGGAGCTGTTTTTT,CASSPQTYGELFF
TRBJ2-2,few,TRBV5-1,TRBD1,TGCGCCAGCAGCTCGACCACAGGGGGCAGCGGGGAGCTGTTTTTT,CASSSTTGGSGELFF